This is a list of T cell receptor beta chains from one sample in a study of T-cell reconstitution after alpha-beta-depleted transplantation in children. MiXCR, applied by TCRdb to the PCR reads, yields one record per CDR3 protein. Of hundreds of thousands of distinct CDR3 sequences listed, about 10% are singletons. This specimen consisted of PBMCs, obtained before TCRalphabeta/CD19-depleted stem cell transplant. Source of these receptors: a child aged 2 to 10 with inherited bone marrow failure, due to receive a stem cell transplant. CDR3s include the opening cysteine and the closing phenylalanine or tryptophan. Fields, in order: V gene, CDR3 length, J gene, CDR3 protein.

TRBV27	14	TRBJ2-1	CASSLRTRSNEQFF
TRBV12-3/TRBV12-4	14	TRBJ2-3	CAGAASAKRDTQYF
TRBV7-2	16	TRBJ2-7	CASIVQGALSTYEQYF
TRBV5-5	15	TRBJ2-7	CASSLAYDSPYEQYF
TRBV7-9	15	TRBJ2-6	CASSIGTSGANVLTF
TRBV20-1	17	TRBJ1-1	CSAAYSGTGSYNTEAFF
TRBV5-1	17	TRBJ2-6	CASSLSLRLSGANVLTF
TRBV5-1	16	TRBJ2-2	CASSLGDSANTGELFF
TRBV29-1	14	TRBJ2-5	CSVGLAKYQETQYF
TRBV12-3/TRBV12-4	12	TRBJ2-1	CASSHGTDEQFF
TRBV5-1	15	TRBJ2-5	CASSLLQGREETQYF